Reported below is one T cell receptor (beta chain). Time point described: pre-reinfection, 55 to 20 weeks before reinfection detection. Sorted cells were sequenced directly ex vivo without any in vitro expansion. The Montreal HEPCO cohort supplied donors who inject drugs. The repertoire was sequenced with immunoSEQ multiplex PCR; TCRdb's copy has only in-frame clones and lacks some. The sample lists 45,000 to 55,000 clones, roughly 90% occurring once. The data belong to a study of memory CD8 T cells in hepatitis C reinfection. Study context: After reinfection, two primary-infection resolvers became chronically infected. Samples before reinfection came 55 to 20 weeks prior to detection.

Trimming pared 5 bases from V and 1 base from J, leaving 8 bases between. This CDR3 comprises 13 residues. Germline CDR1 is MNHEY and CDR2 is SMNVEV (reference sequence). The sequence came from a young man with hepatitis C virus infection. J is TRBJ2-5 and V is TRBV27, with D tentatively TRBD1 (6 bases). Sequenced input: naive CD8+ T cells sorted from blood. CDR3 loop: CASSKQGQETQYF. The DNA of the CDR3 is TGTGCCAGCAGTAAACAGGGCCAAGAGACCCAGTACTTC.